The source of this T cell receptor (beta chain) is a study of cytomegalovirus exposure and HLA in healthy donors (dated by TCRdb to between 2016 and 2019). Broadly, across the study: According to an earlier analysis of 587 of the donors, some 170 million T cells yielded 120 million or so unique TCR beta sequences and about 300 Gb of sequence data. Approximately 310 gigabases of sequencing data and tens of millions of unique TCR sequences were included in an early release covering roughly 700 HLA-typed donors. The genetic ancestry cluster associated with self-reported Caucasian donors included about four fifths of the roughly 380 genotyped donors. The study was designed to test whether signatures of past pathogen exposure could be identified by cataloging public T cell receptors. The study used immunosequencing to profile the T cell repertoires of around 600 subjects and linked those repertoires to cytomegalovirus serostatus. A separate validation cohort of 100 to 150 different subjects was used in addition to the approximately 700-subject first cohort. High-throughput TCR immunosequencing, statistical association of individual TCRs with disease status, and machine learning were combined to predict cytomegalovirus infection status. A later analysis re-examined previously published TCR beta repertoires from over 500 donors and added high-resolution HLA genotyping to investigate patterns of TCR occurrence. Rather than drawing on any new phenotypic data, the later analysis identified candidate immune exposures from TCR beta sequences and the way those sequences occurred across donors. An earlier analysis of roughly 600 of the donors used high-throughput TCR beta sequencing to judge whether each TCR beta V gene segment behaved as functional or pseudogenic. Donor age, sex, ethnicity and CMV serostatus were compiled alongside the repertoire data. A later genetic analysis used genome-wide SNP genotypes for about 55% of the 666 donors, treating that subset as a discovery cohort. All discovery cohort repertoires had been generated on a single sequencing platform. Both class I and class II loci were covered by HLA typing, at four-digit resolution. The number of typed donors differed by locus: roughly 629-640 for A, B, C, DRB1 and DQB1; approximately 520 for DQA1; roughly 600 for DPA1; and some 430 for DPB1. Four or five DR-DQ haplotypes were treated as single units for association and clustering because of strong linkage in the cohort. Among about 400 genotyped donors of the cohort, an average of approximately 220,000 unique TCR beta nucleotide sequences was sequenced per donor, of which roughly 17% were non-productive. Broader findings and caveats from the paper: For the cohort, immune exposure information was limited to CMV serostatus. An earlier analysis of 587 of the donors showed that most TCR beta V segments appeared in productive rearrangements either about 87% or about 30% of the time, which broadly matched IMGT annotations. Sequencing depth was assumed to be roughly uniform across donors in the presence/absence analyses, though that assumption may not hold. It was suggested by the authors that the approach could potentially be generalized to other disease states and immunological phenotypes. A further reported finding was that TCR beta sequences accurately predicted the HLA-A and HLA-B alleles for most subjects in the first cohort. Across donors, most TCR sequences were observed very rarely, whereas some public TCRs were present in many individuals. A later analysis associated 17,000 or so TCR beta sequences with specific HLA alleles at a false discovery rate of 0.05. According to a later analysis, TCR association rates differed among HLA loci, with DRB1 alleles showing the most associated TCRs and HLA-C alleles showing the fewest. Strong co-occurrence of HLA alleles, especially DR and DQ, made assigning TCR associations to individual alleles difficult. The classifier was reported to diagnose cytomegalovirus status with high specificity and sensitivity in both the original and validation cohorts. The 87-base-pair reads could not distinguish some IMGT-functional V segments, including TRBV6-2 and TRBV6-3, so those segments were excluded. Compared with the approximately 600-donor mean, donors in an Asian-associated ancestry cluster had fewer N-insertions in productive TCRs, according to a later genetic analysis. A cluster of highly shared sequence variants was judged likely to represent a technical artifact of the sequencing pipeline. A later analysis found that HLA-associated TCR beta chains were more clonally expanded and had lower generation probabilities than equally common non-associated chains. Because HLA typing was missing for some donors at each locus, association tests included only the typed subset. The study listed 164 TCR beta chains as associated with cytomegalovirus. Several of the top co-occurrence clusters appeared to be linked to parvovirus B19, influenza, CMV and Epstein-Barr virus, according to a later analysis. Because counts were too low, some 17 rarely observed V segments, including chromosome 9 orphons, were excluded from the earlier analysis of 587 of the donors. Linkage disequilibrium might explain the correlated functional status among segregating V segments, but an unknown experimental factor could not be ruled out. Three of the identified cytomegalovirus-associated TCR beta chains were confirmed in vitro to be specific for cytomegalovirus antigens. V-gene and J-gene trimming of TCR beta chains was associated with a missense DCLRE1C variant in a later genetic analysis, and the association was replicated in an independent cohort. This cohort had only TCR beta chains sequenced, and the lack of alpha or paired-chain data limited which features could be detected. In a later analysis, most CMV-associated TCR beta chains were found to appear HLA-restricted, with HLA associations seemingly driven largely by CMV exposure.

About this clone itself: Its antigen is unknown. Within one base of it there is no much larger clone, and no base qualities were kept.

In total, 630 or so healthy bone marrow donors made up the cohort. All cohort members were sampled while nominally healthy, although unrecorded immune exposures were likely present. The donor tested CMV seropositive, placing the donor among the 289 seropositive members of the cohort. A peripheral blood sample was collected from each donor, and TCR beta sequencing was performed on peripheral blood mononuclear cells. The Qiagen DNeasy Blood Extraction Kit was used to extract genomic DNA from the blood cell samples. Receptor libraries were prepared by the immunoSEQ multiplex PCR assay. The multiplex PCR relied on a mix of 60 forward primers for TCR Vbeta segments and 13 reverse primers for TCR Jbeta segments. The CDR3 region of rearranged TCR beta genes was amplified from genomic DNA by a multiplex PCR assay. The amplified TCR beta libraries were sequenced on the Illumina HiSeq System as 87-base-pair reads. Per the authors' processing: A later analysis counted tens of millions of unique TCR beta chains across the 550 to 800 repertoires, and around 9.9 million of these chains were shared by at least two donors. Raw reads were error-corrected and collapsed into unique sequences with a nearest-neighbor algorithm that merged closely related sequences to remove PCR and sequencing errors. To assign V, D and J gene segments, CDR3 sequences were aligned to IMGT reference sequences. For a sequence to be retained, a match of at least six nucleotides was required to both a V gene segment and a J gene segment. Rearrangements were called productive when the CDR3 lacked stop codons and stayed in frame with V and J; all others were non-productive. CDR3 was defined according to IMGT convention as the region running from the second conserved V-encoded cysteine to the conserved J-encoded phenylalanine. Sequences without an unambiguous match to a single V gene segment were excluded from the earlier analysis of about 600 of the donors. In an earlier analysis of some 590 of the donors, a V segment was called functional when productive rearrangements were above 56.7%, and segregating when the standard deviation between donors exceeded 5%. A statistical classification framework was built to diagnose cytomegalovirus status from the catalog of TCR beta chain sequences. A later analysis assigned V and J genes by comparing TCR nucleotide sequences with IMGT/GENE-DB human TR gene sequences. Using the TCRdist pipeline, a later analysis assigned CDR3 sequences along with most-parsimonious VDJ recombination scenarios. In a later analysis, each TCR beta chain was defined by its CDR3 amino acid sequence together with its V-gene family, and reads without a unique V-gene family were excluded. A later analysis removed roughly 590 highly shared, low-generation-probability nucleotide sequences to deal with suspected cross-contamination and a sequencing artifact. For each public chain, a later analysis derived a clonal expansion index from normalized ranks of inferred template counts within each repertoire. In a later analysis, generation probabilities were computed with a VDJ recombination model fitted to out-of-frame rearrangements, and the resulting probabilities were checked against IGoR. In a later analysis, TCR-TCR, TCR-HLA and TCR-CMV co-occurrence was scored with hypergeometric tests, and a repertoire-size bias correction was applied to TCR pairs. To estimate false discovery rates, a later analysis permuted the HLA or CMV assignments 20 times. In a later analysis, co-occurring TCRs were grouped using DBSCAN, with TCRdist sequence similarity added in when clustering inside HLA-allele-positive subsets. Repertoires with fewer than 30,000 or more than 120,000 public chains were left out of co-occurrence clustering, as were about 5 repertoires with anomalous nucleotide sharing. TCRdb stores this immuneACCESS table with in-frame sequences only. Part of the clones is absent; in the studies checked, under half of the shortfall reflects unresolved V genes, and no reason is known for the rest. V and J calls and clone size come straight from that table; D and trimming were deduced from the DNA. A total of more than 75,000 clones appear in this sample, roughly 83% of them only once. The top ten clonotypes cover under 15% of the sample.

V is pared back by 8 bases and J by 4 bases, with 9 bases lying between the germline termini. The CDR3, cysteine through phenylalanine, is 12 amino acids long. Left in the record is the CDR3 DNA by itself, 36 bases read in frame from the first base. The germline V gene yields SGHVS for CDR1 and FQNEAQ for CDR2. The receptor was derived from a woman in her thirties or forties in good health and CMV-seropositive. The chain joins TRBV7-8 to TRBJ1-5; the D gene is perhaps TRBD1, on 6 matching bases. The specimen was PBMCs. The DNA sequence follows: TGTGCCAGCGGAAGGGGGAATCAGCCCCAGCATTTT. Its translation reads: CASGRGNQPQHF.